This T cell receptor beta chain stems from a study of cytomegalovirus exposure and HLA in healthy donors. Study-wide points: According to a later analysis, donors in an Asian-associated ancestry cluster reportedly had fewer N-insertions than the roughly 670-donor mean. A missense DCLRE1C variant was associated with V- and J-gene trimming of TCR beta chains in a later analysis, and an independent cohort replicated the association. For most TCR sequences rarity was the rule, although some public TCRs occurred in many donors.

As to this clone: Its antigen is currently unknown.

Donors showed nominal health when sampled, although they likely had unrecorded immune exposures. The PCR ran on 60 Vbeta and 13 Jbeta primers. Repertoires were generated with immunoSEQ multiplex PCR, while TCRdb's copy carries only in-frame clones and drops some. The sample yields 200,000 to 250,000 clones, more than 75% seen once. Sequencing input: PBMCs. The TCR originated in a woman in her thirties or forties in good health and CMV-seropositive.

CDR3 loop: CAWADRENQPQHF. CDR3 sequence (DNA): TGTGCCTGGGCCGACAGGGAAAATCAGCCCCAGCATTTT. The gene calls are TRBV30 and TRBJ1-5; TRBD1 agrees at 7 bases. The CDR3 is made up of 13 amino acids. The trim removed 5 bases at V and 4 bases at J, leaving 5 bases unmatched. Germline CDR1 reads GTSNPN; CDR2 reads SVGIG (reference sequence).